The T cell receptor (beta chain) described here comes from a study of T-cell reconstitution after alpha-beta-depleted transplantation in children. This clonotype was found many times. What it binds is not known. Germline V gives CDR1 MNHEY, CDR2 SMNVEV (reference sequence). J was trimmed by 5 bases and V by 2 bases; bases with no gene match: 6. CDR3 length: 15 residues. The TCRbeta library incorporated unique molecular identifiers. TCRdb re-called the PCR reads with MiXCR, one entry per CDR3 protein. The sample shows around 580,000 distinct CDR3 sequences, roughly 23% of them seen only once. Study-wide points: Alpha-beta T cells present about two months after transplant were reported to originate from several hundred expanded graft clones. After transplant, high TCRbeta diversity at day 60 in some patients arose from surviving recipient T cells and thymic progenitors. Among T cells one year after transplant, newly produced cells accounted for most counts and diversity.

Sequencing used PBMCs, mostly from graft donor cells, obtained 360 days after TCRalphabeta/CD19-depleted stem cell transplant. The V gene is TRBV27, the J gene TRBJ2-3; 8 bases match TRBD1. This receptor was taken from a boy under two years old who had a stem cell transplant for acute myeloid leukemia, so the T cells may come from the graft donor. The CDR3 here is CASSLAQGGRDTQYF. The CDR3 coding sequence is TGTGCCAGCAGTTTAGCACAGGGGGGTAGAGATACGCAGTATTTT.